This TCR beta chain appears in the sequencing data of a study of blood T cell repertoires in COVID-19. Study-wide context: Acute and convalescent COVID-19 samples came from the United States, Italy and Spain. The analysed material was cDNA or gDNA that came from T cells, B-cell-depleted T cells, or PBMCs.

The assay was immunoSEQ multiplex PCR, and TCRdb's table has in-frame clones only and misses some. The sample holds around 200,000 clones, around 80% seen once. The junction had 7 bases not matched to a gene; V was cut back by 5 bases and J by 0 bases. In germline, CDR1 is SGHAT, CDR2 FQNNGV. CDR3 length: 17 residues. Sequencing was done on a sample of peripheral blood. The chain has TRBV11-2 and TRBJ2-2; 9 bases match TRBD1. The TCR comes from a man aged 50 to 60 who had recovered from COVID-19. The CDR3 nucleotides are TGTGCCAGCAGCCTCTGGGGGACAGGGACGAACACCGGGGAGCTGTTTTTT. Amino acids: CASSLWGTGTNTGELFF.